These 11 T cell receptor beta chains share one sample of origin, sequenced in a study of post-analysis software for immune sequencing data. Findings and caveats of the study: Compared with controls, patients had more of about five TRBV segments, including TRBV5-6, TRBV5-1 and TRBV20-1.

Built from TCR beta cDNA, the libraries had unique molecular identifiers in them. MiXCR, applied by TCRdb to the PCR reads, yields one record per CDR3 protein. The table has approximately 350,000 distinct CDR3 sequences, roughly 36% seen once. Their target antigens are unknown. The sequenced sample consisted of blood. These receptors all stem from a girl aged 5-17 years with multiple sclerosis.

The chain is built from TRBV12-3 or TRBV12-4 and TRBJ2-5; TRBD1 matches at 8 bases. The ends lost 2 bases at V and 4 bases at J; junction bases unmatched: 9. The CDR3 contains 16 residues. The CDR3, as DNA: TGTGCCAGCAGTTTATATCCGACAGGGGCGTCAGAGACCCAGTACTTC. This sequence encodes CASSLYPTGASETQYF.

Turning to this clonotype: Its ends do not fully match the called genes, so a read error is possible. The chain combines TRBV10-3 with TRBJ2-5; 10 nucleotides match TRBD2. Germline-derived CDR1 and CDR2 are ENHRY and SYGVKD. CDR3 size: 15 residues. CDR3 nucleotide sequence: TGTGCCATCGGTGAGGAGCGGGGGGGCCTGGATGAGCAGTACTTC. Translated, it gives CAIGEERGGLDEQYF.

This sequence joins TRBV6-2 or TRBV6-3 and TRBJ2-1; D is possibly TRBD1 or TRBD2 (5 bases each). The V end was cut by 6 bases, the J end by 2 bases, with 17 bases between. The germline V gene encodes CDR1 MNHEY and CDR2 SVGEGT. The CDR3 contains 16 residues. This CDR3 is CASRRATGDPYNEQFF. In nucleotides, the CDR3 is TGTGCCAGCAGACGCGCGACCGGGGACCCCTACAATGAGCAGTTCTTC.

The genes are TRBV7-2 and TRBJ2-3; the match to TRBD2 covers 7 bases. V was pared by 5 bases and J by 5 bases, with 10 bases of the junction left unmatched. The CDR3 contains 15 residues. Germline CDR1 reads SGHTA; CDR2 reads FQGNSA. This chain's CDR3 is CASSRRSGGEDTQYF. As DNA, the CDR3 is TGTGCCAGCAGCAGACGAAGTGGGGGGGAAGATACGCAGTATTTT.

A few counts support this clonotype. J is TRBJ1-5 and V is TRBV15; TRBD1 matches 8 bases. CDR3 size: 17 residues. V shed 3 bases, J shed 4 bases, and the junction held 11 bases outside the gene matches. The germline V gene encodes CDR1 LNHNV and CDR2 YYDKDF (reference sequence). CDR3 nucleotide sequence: TGTGCCACCAGCAGGGGAGGACAGGGCTGGGGAAATCAGCCCCAGCATTTT. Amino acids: CATSRGGQGWGNQPQHF.

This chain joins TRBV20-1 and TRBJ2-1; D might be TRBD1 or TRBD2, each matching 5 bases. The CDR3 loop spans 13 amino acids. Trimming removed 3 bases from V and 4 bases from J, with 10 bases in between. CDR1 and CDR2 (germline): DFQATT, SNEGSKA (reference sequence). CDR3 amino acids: CSARGVTYNEQFF. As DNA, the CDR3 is TGCAGTGCTAGGGGGGTTACGTACAATGAGCAGTTCTTC.

CDR3 DNA: TGTGCCAGCAGTTTTGGCCCGACAGGGAGTCAGCCCCAGCATTTT. Translating it yields CASSFGPTGSQPQHF. This chain connects TRBV7-2 to TRBJ1-5; 7 bases align to TRBD1. V dropped 6 bases and J dropped 6; count of bases not matched to a gene: 11. The CDR3 has 15 residues. In germline, CDR1 is SGHTA, CDR2 FQGNSA. The entire variable domain, with the rest obtained from reference TRBV7-2 and TRBJ1-5, is as follows: GAGVSQSPSNKVTEKGKDVELRCDPISGHTALYWYRQSLGQGLEFLIYFQGNSAPDKSGLPSDRFSAERTGGSVSTLTIQRTQQEDSAVYLCASSFGPTGSQPQHFGDGTRLSIL.

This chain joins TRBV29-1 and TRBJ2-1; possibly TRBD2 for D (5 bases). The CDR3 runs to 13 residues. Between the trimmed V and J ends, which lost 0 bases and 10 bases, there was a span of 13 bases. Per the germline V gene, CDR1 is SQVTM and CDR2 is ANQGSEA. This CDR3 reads CSVEDRPTGEQFF. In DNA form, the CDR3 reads TGCAGCGTTGAAGATCGGCCTACGGGAGAGCAGTTCTTC.

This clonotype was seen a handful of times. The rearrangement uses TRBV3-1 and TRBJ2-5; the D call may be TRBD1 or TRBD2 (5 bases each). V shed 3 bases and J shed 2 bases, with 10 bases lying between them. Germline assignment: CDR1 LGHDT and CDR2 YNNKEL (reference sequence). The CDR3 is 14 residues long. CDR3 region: CASSQRDDQETQYF. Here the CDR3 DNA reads TGTGCCAGCAGCCAGAGGGACGATCAAGAGACCCAGTACTTC.

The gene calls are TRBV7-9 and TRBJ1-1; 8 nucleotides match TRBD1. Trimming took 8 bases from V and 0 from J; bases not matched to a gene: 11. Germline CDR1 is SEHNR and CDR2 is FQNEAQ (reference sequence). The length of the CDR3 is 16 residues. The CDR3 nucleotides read TGTGCCAGCTCCGGCGGGGACAGGCCAATGAACACTGAAGCTTTCTTT. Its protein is CASSGGDRPMNTEAFF.

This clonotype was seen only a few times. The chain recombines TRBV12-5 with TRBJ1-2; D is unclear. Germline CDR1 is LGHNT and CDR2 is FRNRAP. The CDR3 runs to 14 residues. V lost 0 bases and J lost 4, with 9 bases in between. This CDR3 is CASGLVVPSYGYTF. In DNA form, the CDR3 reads TGTGCTAGTGGTTTGGTAGTCCCGTCCTATGGCTACACCTTC.